This T cell receptor (beta chain) was recorded in a study of blood T cell repertoires in COVID-19. Whole-study context: Italy, Spain and the United States were the sources of the convalescent and acute COVID-19 samples. PBMCs, B-cell-depleted T cells, or T cells were the source of the cDNA or gDNA that made up the material.

This clone came up a few times. This CDR3 is built from 16 residues. J lost 5 bases, V lost 4 bases, and 7 bases had no gene match. Germline loops: CDR1 LGHDT, CDR2 YNNKEL (reference sequence). As handled by the study authors: How many nucleated cells were present was estimated from reference gene primer amplification. Repertoires were generated with immunoSEQ multiplex PCR, while TCRdb's copy carries only in-frame clones and drops some. D and trimming come from the DNA, and the V and J calls and clone size come from that table. This sample yields about 190,000 clones, of which about 86% are seen a single time; 2.9% belongs to the top ten.

This chain connects TRBV3-1 (or the pseudogene TRBV3-2) to TRBJ2-1, with 11 nucleotides matching TRBD2. What was sequenced was peripheral blood. This sequence was found in a man aged 45-60 years with active or convalescent COVID-19. The CDR3 loop reads CASSRSSSGRNNEQFF. The CDR3 DNA sequence: TGTGCCAGCAGCCGCTCTTCTAGCGGGAGGAACAATGAGCAGTTCTTC.